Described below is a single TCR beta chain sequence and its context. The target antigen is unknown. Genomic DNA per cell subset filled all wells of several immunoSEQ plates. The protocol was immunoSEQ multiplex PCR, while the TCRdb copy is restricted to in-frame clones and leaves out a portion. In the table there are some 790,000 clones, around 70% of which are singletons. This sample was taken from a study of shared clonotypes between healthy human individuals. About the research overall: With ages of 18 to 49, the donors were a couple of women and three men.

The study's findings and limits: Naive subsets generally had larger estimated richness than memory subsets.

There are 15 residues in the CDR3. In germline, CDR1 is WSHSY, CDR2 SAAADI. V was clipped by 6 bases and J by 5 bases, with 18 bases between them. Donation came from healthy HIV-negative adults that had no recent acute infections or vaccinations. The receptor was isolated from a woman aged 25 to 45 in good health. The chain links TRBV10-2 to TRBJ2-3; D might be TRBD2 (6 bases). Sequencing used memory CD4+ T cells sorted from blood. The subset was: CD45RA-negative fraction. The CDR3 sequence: CASSFRGGEKDTQYF. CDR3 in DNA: TGCGCCAGCAGCTTTAGGGGAGGCGAGAAAGATACGCAGTATTTT.